Here is one TCR beta chain with its context. Its specificity is not known. The data are from a study of CXCR3-negative and CXCR3-positive naive CD8 T cells. The wider study: Each library gave roughly 1.5 +/- 0.3 million of 140 million or so TRB reads.

Study conclusions and caveats: Naive cells with CXCR3 showed TRB CDR3s that were more hydrophobic than those in CXCR3-negative naive cells.

With UMI labels, 5' RACE was used to prepare the TRB cDNA libraries. TCRdb re-called the 5' RACE reads, yielding one record per CDR3 amino acid sequence without DNA. The listing contains 100,000 to 150,000 distinct CDR3 sequences. The CDR3 length is 14 residues. By phenotype, naive CD8+ T cells were CD45RO-CCR7+CD27+CD95-. This chain uses TRBV12-3 or TRBV12-4 with TRBJ2-2; TCRdb indicates TRBD1, and absent DNA this call remains unverified. This clonotype originated in a human donor in good health. Some clones in this sample may be carry-over from other donors' samples. Sequencing used naive CXCR3- CD8+ T cells from blood. As to subset: CD45RO-CCR7+CD27+CD95- naive CD8+ T cells lacking CXCR3 (TNR3-). The CDR3 region is CASRPLLSPRELFF.